These T cell receptor beta chains were read from a single sample in a study of blood T cell repertoires in COVID-19. Only in-frame clones appear in the TCRdb table, and some are missing; sequencing was by immunoSEQ multiplex PCR. The data hold over 350,000 clones, with over 75% observed a single time. Sequencing was done on a sample of PBMCs or T cells enriched from blood (not recorded which). These receptors all come from a woman aged 25-40 years with acute COVID-19. CDR3s leave out the opening cysteine and the closing phenylalanine or tryptophan.

J gene | V gene | CDR3 length | CDR3 protein
TRBJ2-1 | TRBV7-8 | 16 | ASSLSRGWTSSYNEQF
TRBJ2-3 | TRBV5-1 | 14 | ASSLDLRGRTDTQY
TRBJ1-4 | TRBV18 | 11 | ASSPELNEKLF
TRBJ1-1 | TRBV19 | 13 | ASGTSDRANTEAF
TRBJ2-7 | TRBV10-3 | 11 | AISRDMTYEQY
TRBJ2-3 | TRBV11-3 | 10 | ASSLNTDTQY
TRBJ2-1 | TRBV5-1 | 15 | ASSLVWGRPDNNEQF
TRBJ1-1 | TRBV29-1 | 13 | SVGLAGQGSPEAF
TRBJ1-1 | TRBV5-6 | 11 | ASSRDRGTEAF
TRBJ1-2 | TRBV6-6 | 12 | ASSGDRFSYGYT